The following is a TCR beta chain sequence with its context. No antigen is known for it. This sequence may be a read error, since a much larger clone differs from it by one base. TCR beta CDR3 amplification used RNA transcripts. Second-round multiplex PCR came after first-round RT-PCR with HTBI primers. TCRdb fed the multiplex PCR reads into MiXCR, producing one record per CDR3 protein. The sample includes 350,000 to 400,000 distinct CDR3 sequences, 15% to 17% of them seen just once. The CDR3 runs 13 residues. Diagnostic conclusions were grounded in clinical symptoms, serum thyroxine, TRAb, thyroid ultrasound and orbital computed tomography. This sample stems from a study of Graves' ophthalmopathy and Graves' hyperthyroidism. Findings of the study overall: The majority of expanded thyroid clonotypes above 0.001 frequency also occurred in blood.

Sequenced material: peripheral blood. The chain couples TRBV12-3 or TRBV12-4 to TRBJ1-1; a weak D match, TRBD1 (5 bases). This TCR was sampled from a young woman with stable Graves' hyperthyroidism. The CDR3 DNA reads as TGTTCCAGCAGTTTACGGACGGGGGTTGAAGCTTTCTTT. Translation: CSSSLRTGVEAFF.